Detailed here is one T cell receptor (beta chain). This sample stems from a study of blood T cell repertoires in COVID-19. The germline V and J ends were trimmed by 2 bases and 5 bases, with 16 bases remaining between them. The CDR3 totals 15 residues. CDR1 SGHDT and CDR2 YYEEEE come from the germline V gene. TCRdb keeps only in-frame clones here, not all; method: immunoSEQ multiplex PCR. The data hold about 80,000 clones, with 75% to 90% observed a single time. The gene calls are TRBV5-6 and TRBJ1-2, with no clear D. The receptor was isolated from a human donor in a cohort sampled during active COVID-19. The specimen was peripheral blood. CDR3 protein: CASSFRREGRYGYTF. In DNA form, the CDR3 reads TGTGCCAGCAGCTTCCGGCGGGAGGGTCGGTATGGCTACACCTTC.